These 13 T cell receptor beta chains share one sample of origin, sequenced in a study of glioma-infiltrating T cells. Amplification of TCR alpha and beta CDR3 regions from RNA used iRepertoire nested multiplex PCR. One entry per CDR3 protein results from TCRdb running MiXCR on the multiplex PCR reads. The sample lists about 410,000 distinct CDR3 sequences, roughly two fifths occurring once. Material for sequencing was glioma tissue, nonneoplastic brain tissue, or PBMCs (not recorded which). The receptors here all came from a human donor with low-grade glioma or glioblastoma, undergoing nonglioma brain surgery, or in good health (not recorded which).

As for this clonotype: The junction differs from germline at one of its ends, possibly a read error. The V gene is TRBV4-1, the J gene TRBJ1-1; 8 bases match TRBD1. The germline V gene has CDR1 MGHRA and CDR2 YSYEKL. The length of the CDR3 is 14 residues. The CDR3 reads CASSLQGGNTETFF. Written as DNA, the CDR3 is TGCGCCAGCAGCCTACAGGGGGGAAACACTGAAACTTTCTTT.

This clonotype has just one count. The rearrangement links TRBV19 to TRBJ1-1; D remains unclear. CDR1 is LNHDA and CDR2 is SQIVND in the germline V gene (reference sequence). The CDR3 consists of 15 residues. Between the trimmed V and J ends, which lost 7 bases and 0 bases, there was a span of 15 bases. CDR3 sequence reads: CASKFTRFVNTEAFF. CDR3 bases: TGTGCCAGTAAATTCACCAGGTTTGTGAACACTGAAGCTTTCTTT. Based on the CDR3 plus reference TRBV19 and TRBJ1-1, the full variable domain is DGGITQSPKYLFRKEGQNVTLSCEQNLNHDAMYWYRQDPGQGLRLIYYSQIVNDFQKGDIAEGYSVSREKKESFPLTVTSAQKNPTAFYLCASKFTRFVNTEAFFGQGTRLTVV.

A single count supports this clonotype. An end of the junction differs from the germline gene, which may be a read error. The chain uses TRBV5-1 and TRBJ2-7, with 7 bases aligning to TRBD1. CDR3 length: 14 amino acids. Germline loops: CDR1 SGHRS, CDR2 YFSETQ. DNA for the CDR3: TGCGCCAGCAGCTTAGGGACAGATACCTACAAGCAGTACTTC. Translating gives CASSLGTDTYKQYF.

Ten or more counts support this clonotype. V and J are TRBV27 and TRBJ1-5; no clear D gene. The CDR3 contains 17 residues. V was shortened by 2 bases and J by 0 bases, with 14 bases between the two germline ends. Germline assignment: CDR1 MNHEY and CDR2 SMNVEV (reference sequence). CDR3 protein: CASSLRAISYSNQPQHF. In DNA, the CDR3 is TGTGCCAGCAGTTTAAGGGCCATCTCCTATAGCAATCAGCCCCAGCATTTT.

Details on this clonotype: This may be a read error: a much more frequent sequence differs by one nucleotide. The rearrangement links TRBV11-2 to TRBJ2-3, with TRBD2 matching 9 bases. The J call may not be correct, given that the DNA end is closer to TRBJ2-5. The CDR3 loop spans 15 amino acids. CDR1 is SGHAT, CDR2 FQNNGV, per germline. CDR3 region: CTSSSLAGWGETQYF. Written as DNA, the CDR3 is TGTACCAGCAGCTCTCTAGCGGGATGGGGAGAGACCCAGTACTTC.

Notes on this clonotype: One junction end disagrees with the germline gene, perhaps due to a read error. The J gene is TRBJ2-2, the V gene TRBV6-2 or TRBV6-3, with D perhaps TRBD2 (5 bases). The CDR3 is made up of 15 amino acids. Germline CDR1 reads MNHEY; CDR2 reads SVGEGT. CDR3 sequence: CASSYWLGRTGELSF. CDR3 coding DNA: TGTGCCAGCAGTTACTGGCTAGGGAGAACCGGGGAGCTGTCTTTT.

This clonotype was observed many times. This sequence joins TRBV6-1 and TRBJ1-5; unclear D gene. V was pared by 5 bases and J by 9 bases, with 17 bases between. The CDR3 consists of 14 residues. CDR1 and CDR2 from the germline V gene are MNHNS and SASEGT. This CDR3 reads CASSRQELYGPQHF. Written as DNA, the CDR3 is TGTGCCAGCAGTCGTCAGGAACTGTATGGGCCCCAGCATTTT.

The V call is TRBV5-8, the J call TRBJ2-2; 10 nucleotides match TRBD2. Germline V CDR1 and CDR2: SGHTS, YDEGEE. This CDR3 has 18 amino acids. J lost 2 bases, V lost 1 base, and 8 bases had no gene match. In DNA form, the CDR3 reads TGTGCCAGCAGCTTGTTCCCTAGCGGGAGTCTAAACACCGGGGAGCTGTTTTTT. This translates into CASSLFPSGSLNTGELFF.

For this clonotype: A read error may produce the germline difference seen at one junction end. The chain is built from TRBV12-3 or TRBV12-4 and TRBJ2-1, with TRBD2 identical over 8 bases. This CDR3 has 16 residues. The CDR3 nucleotides are TGTGCCGGCAGGGATGACAGCGGGAGAGGGTACAATGAGCAGTTCTTC. The encoded protein is CAGRDDSGRGYNEQFF.

Only a few counts were recorded for this clonotype. The rearrangement joins TRBV20-1 to TRBJ2-1, with D possibly TRBD1 on 5 matching bases. The ends were cut back, 2 bases at V and 0 bases at J, with 26 bases in the middle. Looked up from germline, CDR1 is DFQATT and CDR2 is SNEGSKA (reference sequence). This CDR3 is 20 amino acids long. The CDR3 sequence is CSARPLAGKQVTRSYNEQFF. CDR3 sequence (DNA): TGCAGTGCTAGACCCCTGGCAGGGAAACAAGTCACTCGCTCCTACAATGAGCAGTTCTTC.

This clonotype was recorded only once. J is TRBJ1-5 and V is TRBV4-1; 9 bases align to TRBD1. The CDR3 spans 19 residues. The V gene end was trimmed by 4 bases and the J gene end by 0 bases; junction bases not matched to a gene: 13. CDR1 is MGHRA and CDR2 is YSYEKL in the germline V gene. In DNA form, the CDR3 reads TGCGCCAGCAGCCGAGGGGCCTGGACAGGGGTCATTAGCAATCAGCCCCAGCATTTT. Protein: CASSRGAWTGVISNQPQHF.

This clonotype was picked up a small number of times. The V call is TRBV7-2, the J call TRBJ1-1, with 7 nucleotides matching TRBD1. In germline, CDR1 is SGHTA, CDR2 FQGNSA. The trim removed 5 bases at V and 8 bases at J, leaving 8 bases unmatched. This CDR3 comprises 13 residues. The CDR3 region has the DNA TGTGCCAGCAGCCCTCGACAGGGATCGGAAGCTTTCTTT. The encoded protein is CASSPRQGSEAFF.

This clonotype was seen many times. The V call is TRBV6-2 or TRBV6-3, the J call TRBJ2-1, with D possibly called TRBD1 or TRBD2 (5 bases each). Germline CDR1 MNHEY, CDR2 SVGEGT. Deletions cut 10 bases from V and 1 base from J, with 14 bases between. The CDR3 extends over 14 amino acids. The chain's CDR3 is CATLPGPSYNEQFF. The DNA of the CDR3 is TGTGCCACCCTACCGGGGCCATCCTACAATGAGCAGTTCTTC.